The present TCR beta chain was sequenced within a study of CD8+ T cells in alopecia areata. Across the study: Treatment comprised oral tofacitinib, 5 to 10 mg twice daily, in treated patients. Points from the study as a whole: TCR sharing was clearer in mice than between patients, perhaps partly owing to patient HLA diversity.

CDR1 is SQVTM, CDR2 ANQGSEA, per germline. There are 13 residues in the CDR3. Trimming at V came to 5 bases and at J to 4 bases, leaving 6 bases not matched to a gene. This clone was counted a single time. Its antigen remains unknown. Researchers took lesional scalp punch biopsies and peripheral blood from people who were alopecia areata patients. Extracted RNA was reverse transcribed into cDNA, the sequencing template. The repertoire was sequenced with immunoSEQ multiplex PCR; TCRdb's copy has only in-frame clones and lacks some. The profile shows some 150,000 clones, around three fifths of them singletons.

The source of this sequence is a human donor with alopecia areata. The input for sequencing was CD4+ T cells sorted from blood, taken at week 0. The chain employs TRBV29-1 and TRBJ1-2, with 8 bases matching TRBD1. CDR3 DNA sequence: TGCAGCGTTTCAGGGGGCGTTGGCTATGGCTACACCTTC. The encoded protein is CSVSGGVGYGYTF.